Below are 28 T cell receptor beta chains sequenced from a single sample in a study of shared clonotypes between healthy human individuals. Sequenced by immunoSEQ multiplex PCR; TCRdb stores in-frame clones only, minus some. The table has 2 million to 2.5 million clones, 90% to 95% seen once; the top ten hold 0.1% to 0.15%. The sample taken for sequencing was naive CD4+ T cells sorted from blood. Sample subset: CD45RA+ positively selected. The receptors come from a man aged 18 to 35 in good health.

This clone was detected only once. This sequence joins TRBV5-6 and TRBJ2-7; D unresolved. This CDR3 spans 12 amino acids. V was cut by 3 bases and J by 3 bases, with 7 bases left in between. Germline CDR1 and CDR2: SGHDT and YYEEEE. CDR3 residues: CASSWDDYEQYF. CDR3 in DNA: TGTGCCAGCAGCTGGGATGACTACGAGCAGTACTTC.

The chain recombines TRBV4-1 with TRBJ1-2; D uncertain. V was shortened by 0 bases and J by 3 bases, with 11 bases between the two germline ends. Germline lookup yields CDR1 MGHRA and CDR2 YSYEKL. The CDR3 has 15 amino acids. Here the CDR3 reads CASSQENHGDYGYTF. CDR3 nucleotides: TGCGCCAGCAGCCAAGAGAACCACGGGGACTATGGCTACACCTTC.

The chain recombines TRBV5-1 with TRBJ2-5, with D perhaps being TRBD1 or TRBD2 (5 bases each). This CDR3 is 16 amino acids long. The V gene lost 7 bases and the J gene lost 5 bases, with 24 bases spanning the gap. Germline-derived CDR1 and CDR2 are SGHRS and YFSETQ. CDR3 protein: CASSRDHPLSSETQYF. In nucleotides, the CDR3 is TGCGCCAGCTCGAGGGACCACCCACTTTCATCGGAGACCCAGTACTTC.

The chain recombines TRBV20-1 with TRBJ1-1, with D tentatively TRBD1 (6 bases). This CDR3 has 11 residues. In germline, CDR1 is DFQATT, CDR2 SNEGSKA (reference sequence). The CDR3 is CRGAQNTEAFF. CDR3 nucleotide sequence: TGCCGGGGGGCTCAGAACACTGAAGCTTTCTTT.

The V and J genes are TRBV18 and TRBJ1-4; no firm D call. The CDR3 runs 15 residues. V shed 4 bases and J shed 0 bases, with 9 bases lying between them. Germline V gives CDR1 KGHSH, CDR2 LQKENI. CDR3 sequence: CASSREAPTNEKLFF. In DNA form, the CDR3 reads TGTGCCAGCTCACGTGAAGCTCCAACTAATGAAAAACTGTTTTTT.

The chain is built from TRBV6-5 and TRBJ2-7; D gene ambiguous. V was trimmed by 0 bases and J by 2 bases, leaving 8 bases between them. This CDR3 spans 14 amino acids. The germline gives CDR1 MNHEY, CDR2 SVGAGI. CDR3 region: CASSYSASTYEQYF. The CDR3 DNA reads TGTGCCAGCAGTTACTCGGCTAGTACCTACGAGCAGTACTTC.

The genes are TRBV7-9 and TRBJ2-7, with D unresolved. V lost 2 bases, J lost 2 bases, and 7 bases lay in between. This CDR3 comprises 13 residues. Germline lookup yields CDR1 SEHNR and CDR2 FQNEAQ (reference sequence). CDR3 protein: CASSLSPPYEQYF. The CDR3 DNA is TGTGCCAGCAGCTTATCCCCCCCCTACGAGCAGTACTTC.

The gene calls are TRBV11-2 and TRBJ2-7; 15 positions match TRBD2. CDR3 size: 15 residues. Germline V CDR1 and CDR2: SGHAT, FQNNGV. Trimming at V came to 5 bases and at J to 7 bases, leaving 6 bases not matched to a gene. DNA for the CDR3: TGTGCCAGCAGCCCGGGACTAGCGGGAGGATCTGAGCAGTACTTC. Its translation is CASSPGLAGGSEQYF.

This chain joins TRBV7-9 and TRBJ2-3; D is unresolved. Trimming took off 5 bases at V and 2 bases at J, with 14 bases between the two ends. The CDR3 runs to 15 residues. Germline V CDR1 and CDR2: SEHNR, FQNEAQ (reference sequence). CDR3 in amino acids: CASSQSRAATDTQYF. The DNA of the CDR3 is TGTGCCAGCAGCCAATCCCGGGCCGCCACAGATACGCAGTATTTT.

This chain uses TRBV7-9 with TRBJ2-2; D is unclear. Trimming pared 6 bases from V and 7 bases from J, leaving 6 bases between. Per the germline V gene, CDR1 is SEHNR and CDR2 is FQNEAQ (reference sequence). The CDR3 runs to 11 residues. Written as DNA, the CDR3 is TGTGCCAGCAGGCGTTACGGGGAGCTGTTTTTT. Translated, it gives CASRRYGELFF.

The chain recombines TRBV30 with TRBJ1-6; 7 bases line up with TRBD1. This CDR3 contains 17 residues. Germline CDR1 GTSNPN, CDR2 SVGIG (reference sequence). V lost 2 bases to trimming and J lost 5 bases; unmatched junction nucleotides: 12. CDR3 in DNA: TGTGCCTGGAGTCGCCCAGCGGGGACAGTTAATAATTCACCCCTCCACTTT. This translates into CAWSRPAGTVNNSPLHF.

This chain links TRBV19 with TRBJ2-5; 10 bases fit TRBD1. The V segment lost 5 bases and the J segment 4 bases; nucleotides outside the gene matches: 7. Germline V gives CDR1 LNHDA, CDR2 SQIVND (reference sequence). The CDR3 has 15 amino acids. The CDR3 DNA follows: TGTGCCAGTAGTTCAGGGACAGGGGTGTTAGAGACCCAGTACTTC. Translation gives CASSSGTGVLETQYF.

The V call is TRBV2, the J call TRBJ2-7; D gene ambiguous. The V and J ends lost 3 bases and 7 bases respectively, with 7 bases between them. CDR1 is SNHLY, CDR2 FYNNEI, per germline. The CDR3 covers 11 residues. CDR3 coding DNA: TGTGCCAGCAGTGACGGGCCGGAGCAGTACTTC. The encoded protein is CASSDGPEQYF.

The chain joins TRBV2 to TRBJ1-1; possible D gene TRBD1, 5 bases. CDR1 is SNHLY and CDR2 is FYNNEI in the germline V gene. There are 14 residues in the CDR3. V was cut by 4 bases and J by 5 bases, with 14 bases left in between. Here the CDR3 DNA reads TGTGCCAGCAGTGTGTTCAGGGAGGGAACTGAAGCTTTCTTT. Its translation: CASSVFREGTEAFF.

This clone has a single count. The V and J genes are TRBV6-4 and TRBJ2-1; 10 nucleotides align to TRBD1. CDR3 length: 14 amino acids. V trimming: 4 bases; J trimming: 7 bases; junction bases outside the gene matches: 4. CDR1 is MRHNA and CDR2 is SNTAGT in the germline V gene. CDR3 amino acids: CASSAGQGKNEQFF. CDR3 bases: TGTGCCAGCAGTGCGGGACAGGGGAAAAATGAGCAGTTCTTC.

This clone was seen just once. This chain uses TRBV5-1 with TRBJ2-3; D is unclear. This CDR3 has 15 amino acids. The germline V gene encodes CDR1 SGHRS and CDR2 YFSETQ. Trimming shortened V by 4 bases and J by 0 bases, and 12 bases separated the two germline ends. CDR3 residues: CASSAYWGSTDTQYF. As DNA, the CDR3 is TGCGCCAGCAGCGCGTATTGGGGTAGCACAGATACGCAGTATTTT. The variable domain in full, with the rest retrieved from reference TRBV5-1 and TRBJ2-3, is KAGVTQTPRYLIKTRGQQVTLSCSPISGHRSVSWYQQTPGQGLQFLFEYFSETQRNKGNFPGRFSGRQFSNSRSEMNVSTLELGDSALYLCASSAYWGSTDTQYFGPGTRLTVL.

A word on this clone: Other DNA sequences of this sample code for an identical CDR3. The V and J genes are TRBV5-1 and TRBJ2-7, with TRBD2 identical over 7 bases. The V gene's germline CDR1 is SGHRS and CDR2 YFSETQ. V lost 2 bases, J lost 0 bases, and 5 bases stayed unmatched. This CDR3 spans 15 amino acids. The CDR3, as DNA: TGCGCCAGCAGCTTAGTGGGAGGGAGCTCCTACGAGCAGTACTTC. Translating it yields CASSLVGGSSYEQYF.

CDR3 region: CAWSVRRPDRASYEQYF. The CDR3 nucleotides read TGTGCCTGGAGTGTACGACGTCCGGACAGAGCCTCCTACGAGCAGTACTTC. The V and J genes are TRBV30 and TRBJ2-7; D is possibly TRBD1 (6 bases). This CDR3 contains 17 residues. Germline assignment: CDR1 GTSNPN and CDR2 SVGIG (reference sequence). Trimming stripped 0 bases from V and 0 bases from J, with 18 bases between.

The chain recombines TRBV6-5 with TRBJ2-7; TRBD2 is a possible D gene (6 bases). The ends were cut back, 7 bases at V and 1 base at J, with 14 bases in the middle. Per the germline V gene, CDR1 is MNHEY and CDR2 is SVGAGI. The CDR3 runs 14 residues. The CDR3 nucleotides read TGTGCCAGCACAATCGGGGGAGGTTCCTACGAGCAGTACTTC. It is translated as CASTIGGGSYEQYF.

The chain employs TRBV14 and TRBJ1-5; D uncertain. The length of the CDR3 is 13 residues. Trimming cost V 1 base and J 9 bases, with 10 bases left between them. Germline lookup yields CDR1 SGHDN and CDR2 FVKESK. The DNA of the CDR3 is TGTGCCAGCAGCCAAGTAGGGTCTGGGCCCCAGCATTTT. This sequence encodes CASSQVGSGPQHF.

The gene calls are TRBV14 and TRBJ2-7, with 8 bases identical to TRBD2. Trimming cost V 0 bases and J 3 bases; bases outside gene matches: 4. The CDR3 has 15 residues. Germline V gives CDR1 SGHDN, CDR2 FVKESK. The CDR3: CASSQERGALYEQYF. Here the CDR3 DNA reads TGTGCCAGCAGCCAAGAGCGGGGGGCCCTCTACGAGCAGTACTTC.

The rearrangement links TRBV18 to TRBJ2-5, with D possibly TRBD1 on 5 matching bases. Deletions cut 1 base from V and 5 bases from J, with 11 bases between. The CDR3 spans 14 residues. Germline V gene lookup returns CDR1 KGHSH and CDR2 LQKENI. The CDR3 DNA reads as TGTGCCAGCTCACCACAGGGGATCGGGGAGACCCAGTACTTC. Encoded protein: CASSPQGIGETQYF.

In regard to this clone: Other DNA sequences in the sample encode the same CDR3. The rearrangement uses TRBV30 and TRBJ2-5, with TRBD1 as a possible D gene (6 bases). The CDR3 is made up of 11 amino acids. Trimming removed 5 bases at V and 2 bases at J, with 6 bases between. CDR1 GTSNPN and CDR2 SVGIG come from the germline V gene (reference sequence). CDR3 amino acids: CAWGQQETQYF. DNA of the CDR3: TGTGCCTGGGGACAGCAAGAGACCCAGTACTTC.

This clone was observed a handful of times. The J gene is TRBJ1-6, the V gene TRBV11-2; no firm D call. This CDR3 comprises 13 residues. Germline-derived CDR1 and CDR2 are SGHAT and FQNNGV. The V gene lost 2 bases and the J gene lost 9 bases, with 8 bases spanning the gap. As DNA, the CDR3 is TGTGCCAGCAGCTTATCTAGAGGTTCACCCCTCCACTTT. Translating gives CASSLSRGSPLHF.

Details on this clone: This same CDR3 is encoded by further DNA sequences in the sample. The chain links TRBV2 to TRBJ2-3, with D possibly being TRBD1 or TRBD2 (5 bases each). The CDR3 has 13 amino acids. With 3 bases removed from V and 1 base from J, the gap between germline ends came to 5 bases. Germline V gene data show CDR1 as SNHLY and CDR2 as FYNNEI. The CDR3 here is CASSEGGTDTQYF. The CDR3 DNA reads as TGTGCCAGCAGTGAGGGGGGCACAGATACGCAGTATTTT.

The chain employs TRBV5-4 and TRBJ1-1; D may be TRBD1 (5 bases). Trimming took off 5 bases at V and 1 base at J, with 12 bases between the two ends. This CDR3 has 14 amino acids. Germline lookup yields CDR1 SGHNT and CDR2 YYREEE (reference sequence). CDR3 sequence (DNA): TGTGCCAGCAGTTCGGCAACAGGGAACACTGAAGCTTTCTTT. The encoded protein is CASSSATGNTEAFF.

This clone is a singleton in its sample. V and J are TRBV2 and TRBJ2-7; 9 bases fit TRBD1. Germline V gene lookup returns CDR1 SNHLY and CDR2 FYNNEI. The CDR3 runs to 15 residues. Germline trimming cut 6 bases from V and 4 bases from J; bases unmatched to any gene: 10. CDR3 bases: TGTGCCAGCAGCCCAGCCGGACAGGGGAATTACGAGCAGTACTTC. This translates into CASSPAGQGNYEQYF.

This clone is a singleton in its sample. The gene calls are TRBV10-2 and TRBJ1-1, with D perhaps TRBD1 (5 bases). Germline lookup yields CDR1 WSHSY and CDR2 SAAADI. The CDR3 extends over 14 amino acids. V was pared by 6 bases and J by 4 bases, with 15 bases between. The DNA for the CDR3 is TGCGCCAGCAGCGCTCAGGGCATCGGCACTGAAGCTTTCTTT. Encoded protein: CASSAQGIGTEAFF.